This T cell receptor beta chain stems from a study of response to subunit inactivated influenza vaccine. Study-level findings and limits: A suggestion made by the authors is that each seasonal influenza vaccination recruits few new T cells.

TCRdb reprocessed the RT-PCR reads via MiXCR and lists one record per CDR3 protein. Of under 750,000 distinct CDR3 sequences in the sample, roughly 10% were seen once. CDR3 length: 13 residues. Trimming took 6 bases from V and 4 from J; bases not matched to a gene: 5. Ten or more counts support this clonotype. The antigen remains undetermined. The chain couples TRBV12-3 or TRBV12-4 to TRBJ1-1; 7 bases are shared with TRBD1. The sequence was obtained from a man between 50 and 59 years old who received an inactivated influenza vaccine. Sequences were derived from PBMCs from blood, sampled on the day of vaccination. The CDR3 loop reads CASSLTGTTEAFF. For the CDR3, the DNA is TGTGCCAGCAGCTTGACAGGGACCACTGAAGCTTTCTTT.